The present T cell receptor (beta chain) was sequenced within a study of OX40 agonist ivuxolimab in advanced cancers. Notes on the research overall: The costimulatory receptor OX40 (CD134) was targeted by ivuxolimab, a fully human IgG2 agonistic monoclonal antibody. Intravenous ivuxolimab was administered to patients every 2 weeks at six dose levels: 0.01, 0.1, 0.3, 1.5, 3 and 10 mg/kg. Of the 50 to 55 patients in dose escalation, 19 had hepatocellular carcinoma, roughly 15 had melanoma, 9 had renal cell carcinoma and 9 had head and neck cancer. In the dose-escalation cohort, 75% to 85% of patients were male, and the mean age was around 60 years with a range of about 20 to 79. Prior anti-PD-1, anti-PD-L1 or anti-CTLA-4 therapy was permitted, and checkpoint inhibitors had been received by under 50% of dose-escalation patients. Partial responses occurred in three dose-escalation patients: two with cutaneous melanoma and one with hepatocellular carcinoma. Peripheral TCRbeta sequencing was intended to test whether TCR sequence diversity was altered and clonal T-cell expansion was caused by ivuxolimab. The paper reports the monotherapy dose-escalation portion (N of about 50 patients) of the phase I ivuxolimab trial. Study-wide findings and limitations: Antigen specificity was not determined for the clonally expanded peripheral T cells. In the 0.1-3.0 mg/kg groups, partial responders had among the lowest normalized peripheral clonal expansion, particularly in CD8+ T cells. At doses from 0.1 to 3.0 mg/kg, clonal expansion was seen in both CD4+ and CD8+ blood T cells between baseline and week 6. Low levels of normalized T-cell clonal expansion were also seen in some nonresponding patients. On average, CD8+ T cells showed more expanded clones than CD4+ T cells after ivuxolimab.

Patients with a history of autoimmune disease or receiving systemic immunosuppression were excluded from the trial. Peripheral blood for TCR sequencing was drawn from every dose cohort at baseline, at cycle 4 day 1 and at cycle 7 day 1. Samples were obtained from an open-label, multicenter, first-in-human phase I dose-escalation trial of ivuxolimab. The trial enrolled adults with locally advanced or metastatic head and neck squamous cell, hepatocellular, melanoma or renal cell carcinoma. Before TCR sequencing, CD4+ and CD8+ T cells were separately sorted from peripheral blood. A note on this clone: The antigen it recognizes is unknown. Per-base quality was not reported, and no clone a single base away is much larger than it.

To sequence the TCRbeta CDR3 region, genomic DNA was isolated from the sorted cells. TCRbeta CDR3 regions were sequenced using the immunoSEQ Assay. The clones in this table, taken by TCRdb from immuneACCESS, are in-frame only. Not every clone is retained; where verified, under half of the shortfall comes from an unresolved V gene, and the cause of the rest is unknown. Across this sample there are 70,000 or so clones, with 88% seen only once. Jointly, the top ten make up around 0.73% of the sample. The receptor was derived from an adult with an advanced solid tumor such as melanoma, head and neck, liver or kidney cancer. Sequencing was performed on CD4+ or CD8+ T cells sorted from blood, taken in a trial of the OX40 agonist ivuxolimab.

The CDR3 has the sequence CASSYGTGLSGNTIYF. The nucleotide sequence is given as TGTGCCAGCAGTTACGGGACAGGCCTCTCTGGAAACACCATATATTTT. The chain employs TRBV6-6 and TRBJ1-3; TRBD1 lines up with 8 middle nucleotides. Taken from cysteine to phenylalanine, the CDR3 has 16 residues. Here the CDR3 DNA is all that survives: 48 bases in frame from base 1. The germline V gene (reference sequence) yields MNHNY for CDR1 and SVGAGI for CDR2. The germline V and J ends show losses of 2 bases and 0 bases respectively, and no gene match explains 3 bases of the junction.